This T cell receptor (beta chain) was documented in a study of T cells in Graves' hyperthyroidism and ophthalmopathy. This CDR3 region has 16 residues. Germline CDR1 reads SGHRS; CDR2 reads YFSETQ. Trimming took 1 base from V and 5 from J; bases not matched to a gene: 6. Researchers amplified the TCR beta CDR3 regions from RNA transcripts. A set of HTBI primers served as the primers for a first-round RT-PCR of the TCR CDR3. TCRdb itself ran the multiplex PCR reads through MiXCR, one entry per CDR3 protein. The sample yields about 350,000 distinct CDR3 sequences, approximately 15% seen once. The sample consisted of blood. This TCR was recovered from a woman younger than 45 with Graves' hyperthyroidism. This chain connects TRBV5-1 to TRBJ2-5, with TRBD2 matching 12 bases. CDR3 nucleotides: TGCGCCAGCAGCTTGTTGACTAGCGGGAGTGGGGAGACCCAGTACTTC. Translated, it gives CASSLLTSGSGETQYF.